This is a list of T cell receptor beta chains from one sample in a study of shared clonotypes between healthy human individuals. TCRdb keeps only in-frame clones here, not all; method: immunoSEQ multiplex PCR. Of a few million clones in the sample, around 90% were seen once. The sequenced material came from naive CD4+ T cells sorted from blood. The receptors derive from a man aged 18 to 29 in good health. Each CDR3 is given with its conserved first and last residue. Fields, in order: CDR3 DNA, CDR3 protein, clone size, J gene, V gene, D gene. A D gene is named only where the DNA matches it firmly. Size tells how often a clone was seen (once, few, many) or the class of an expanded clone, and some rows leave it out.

cdr3_nt: TGTGCCAGCTCACCGGCACGGGAGGAGACCCAGTACTTC
cdr3_aa: CASSPAREETQYF
clone_size: .
j_call: TRBJ2-5
v_call: TRBV18
d_call: .

cdr3_nt: TGTGCCAGCAGTTTCTTCGGACAGGGGAACACTGAAGCTTTCTTT
cdr3_aa: CASSFFGQGNTEAFF
clone_size: .
j_call: TRBJ1-1
v_call: TRBV28
d_call: TRBD1

cdr3_nt: TGTGCCAGCAGCCCACGAGGGGTGGCCACTGAAGCTTTCTTT
cdr3_aa: CASSPRGVATEAFF
clone_size: .
j_call: TRBJ1-1
v_call: TRBV6-5
d_call: .

cdr3_nt: TGCGCCAGCAGCTTATCAGCGGGAGTAGACACCGGGGAGCTGTTTTTT
cdr3_aa: CASSLSAGVDTGELFF
clone_size: .
j_call: TRBJ2-2
v_call: TRBV5-1
d_call: TRBD2

cdr3_nt: TGTGCTAGTGGTTCGGGGGAAGGTGGCTACACCTTC
cdr3_aa: CASGSGEGGYTF
clone_size: once
j_call: TRBJ1-2
v_call: TRBV12-5
d_call: .

cdr3_nt: TGTGCCAGCAGCACCTCGACAGGGAACGAGGGGATGAACACTGAAGCTTTCTTT
cdr3_aa: CASSTSTGNEGMNTEAFF
clone_size: .
j_call: TRBJ1-1
v_call: TRBV5-4
d_call: TRBD1

cdr3_nt: TGCGCCAGCAGTGGGGGACTAGCGAGCAATGAGCAGTTCTTC
cdr3_aa: CASSGGLASNEQFF
clone_size: .
j_call: TRBJ2-1
v_call: TRBV10-1
d_call: TRBD2

cdr3_nt: TGTGCCAGTAGTACAGGACCCGGGTCCGGCGGCTACACCTTC
cdr3_aa: CASSTGPGSGGYTF
clone_size: .
j_call: TRBJ1-2
v_call: TRBV19
d_call: .

cdr3_nt: TGTGCCAGCCAGAGGGAGATCTACGAGCAGTACTTC
cdr3_aa: CASQREIYEQYF
clone_size: .
j_call: TRBJ2-7
v_call: TRBV11-2
d_call: .

cdr3_nt: TGTGCCAGCTCACCACCCCCTGGCGAGACCCAGTACTTC
cdr3_aa: CASSPPPGETQYF
clone_size: .
j_call: TRBJ2-5
v_call: TRBV18
d_call: .

cdr3_nt: TGTGCCAGCAGCCCCCCGGAAGCCGTGCCGGCTAACTATGGCTACACCTTC
cdr3_aa: CASSPPEAVPANYGYTF
clone_size: .
j_call: TRBJ1-2
v_call: TRBV7-8
d_call: .

cdr3_nt: TGCGCCAGCAGCCTGTCCCGGGACACATCTTCACCCCTCCACTTT
cdr3_aa: CASSLSRDTSSPLHF
clone_size: .
j_call: TRBJ1-6
v_call: TRBV5-1
d_call: .